Listed below are T cell receptor beta chains from one sample, sequenced in a study of blood T cell repertoires in COVID-19. Profiling relied on immunoSEQ multiplex PCR, and the TCRdb table lists in-frame clones only, not all of them. Here the sample spans under 200,000 clones, 85% to 90% being singletons. Sequencing was done on a sample of peripheral blood. The source is a woman between 65 and 79 years old with acute or convalescent COVID-19. The CDR3 runs from the conserved cysteine through the conserved F or W. Fields, in order: V gene, D gene, J gene, clone size, CDR3 length, CDR3 protein, CDR3 DNA. The D gene is left open where the match is weak. Clone size is given for some rows only: seen once, a few or many times, or a class if the clone is expanded.

TRBV19	-	TRBJ2-3	-	16	CASSTQGFPGTDTQYF	TGTGCCAGTAGTACTCAGGGATTTCCCGGGACAGATACGCAGTATTTT
TRBV27	-	TRBJ1-5	-	15	CASSLSRAAGQPQHF	TGTGCCAGCAGTTTATCGAGAGCCGCAGGGCAGCCCCAGCATTTT
TRBV13	TRBD2	TRBJ2-7	-	18	CASSSRAGTSGFKYEQYF	TGTGCCAGCAGCTCCCGGGCCGGGACTAGCGGATTCAAGTACGAGCAGTACTTC
TRBV5-6	TRBD2	TRBJ2-7	-	14	CASSRGDLSYEQYF	TGTGCCAGCAGCCGGGGGGACCTATCCTACGAGCAGTACTTC
TRBV10-3	-	TRBJ2-7	few	12	CAISANRYEQYF	TGTGCCATCAGTGCTAACAGGTACGAGCAGTACTTC
TRBV11-2	TRBD1	TRBJ1-2	few	13	CASSRDRGDGYTF	TGTGCCAGCAGTCGGGACAGGGGTGATGGCTACACCTTC
TRBV7-6	-	TRBJ1-4	-	17	CASSLEQGTATNEKLFF	TGTGCCAGCAGCTTAGAGCAGGGTACCGCAACTAATGAAAAACTGTTTTTT
TRBV28	TRBD1	TRBJ1-2	-	13	CASSDRGEGGYTF	TGTGCCAGTTCAGACAGGGGAGAGGGTGGCTACACCTTC
TRBV5-1	-	TRBJ2-2	-	19	CASSWMEGVRRANTGELFF	TGCGCCAGCAGCTGGATGGAAGGGGTTCGTCGGGCGAACACCGGGGAGCTGTTTTTT
TRBV30	-	TRBJ1-5	-	16	CAWSEWRGGGNQPQHF	TGTGCCTGGAGTGAGTGGAGGGGAGGGGGCAATCAGCCCCAGCATTTT
TRBV2	-	TRBJ1-5	-	14	CASSRDSASQPQHF	TGTGCCAGCAGCCGAGACAGCGCGAGTCAGCCCCAGCATTTT
TRBV7-2	TRBD1	TRBJ2-7	once	15	CASSLAQGVKGEQYF	TGTGCCAGCAGCTTAGCACAGGGGGTGAAGGGCGAGCAGTACTTC
TRBV27	-	TRBJ1-1	-	16	CASNLRGRITNTEAFF	TGTGCCAGCAACCTGCGGGGGCGGATCACAAACACTGAAGCTTTCTTT
TRBV28	TRBD1	TRBJ1-1	-	17	CASSSMTGFHGGTEAFF	TGTGCCAGCAGTTCAATGACAGGGTTCCATGGTGGCACTGAAGCTTTCTTT
TRBV28	-	TRBJ2-7	-	11	CASMREYEQYF	TGTGCCAGCATGAGGGAGTACGAGCAGTACTTC
TRBV2	TRBD1	TRBJ1-2	-	13	CASRDRGRGGYTF	TGTGCCTCCCGGGACAGGGGGCGTGGGGGCTACACCTTC
TRBV5-6	-	TRBJ1-4	-	15	CASSFSGRGNEKLFF	TGTGCCAGCAGCTTCTCCGGCAGGGGCAATGAAAAACTGTTTTTT
TRBV4-3	TRBD1	TRBJ2-1	-	14	CASSQTNRGREQFF	TGCGCCAGCAGCCAGACGAACAGGGGGAGAGAGCAGTTCTTC
TRBV10-3	TRBD2	TRBJ2-1	-	15	CAISPLAGVGNEQFF	TGTGCCATCAGCCCGCTAGCGGGAGTCGGCAATGAGCAGTTCTTC
TRBV19	-	TRBJ1-2	-	13	CASTERTGYGYTF	TGTGCCAGTACCGAAAGAACAGGGTATGGCTACACCTTC